A selection of T cell receptor beta chains follows, all from one sample in a study of T cells after yellow fever vaccination. One entry per CDR3 protein, called by TCRdb with MiXCR from the 5' RACE reads. The sample includes under 600,000 distinct CDR3 sequences, 13% of them seen just once. The material sequenced was PBMCs, taken on the day of the yellow fever booster vaccination. Receptor source: a man aged 25-40 years who received the YFV17D yellow fever vaccine. Each CDR3 is given with its conserved first and last residue. The order of the fields is D gene, clone size, V gene, J gene, CDR3 protein, CDR3 DNA. A D gene is named only where the DNA matches it firmly. A row's size may be missing; if present it is once, few, many or a size class.

>TRBD2|NA|TRBV11-2|TRBJ2-3
CASSVRTSGGVGFTDTQYF
TGTGCCAGCAGCGTACGGACTAGCGGGGGGGTGGGGTTCACAGATACGCAGTATTTT
>NA|few|TRBV28|TRBJ2-3
CAGAGSVSTDTQYF
TGTGCCGGGGCGGGATCTGTTAGCACAGATACGCAGTATTTT
>TRBD1|NA|TRBV2|TRBJ1-6
CASKTTGALNSPLHF
TGTGCCAGCAAAACCACAGGGGCTCTAAATTCACCCCTCCACTTT
>NA|NA|TRBV4-3|TRBJ1-1
CASSQKSMGGMGPGTEAFF
TGCGCCAGCAGCCAAAAGTCGATGGGGGGGATGGGTCCGGGGACTGAAGCTTTCTTT
>NA|few|TRBV7-2|TRBJ1-6
CASSGLANSPLHF
TGTGCCAGCAGCGGCCTCGCCAATTCACCCCTCCACTTT
>NA|few|TRBV7-9|TRBJ2-5
CASRLETQYF
TGTGCCAGCAGGTTGGAGACCCAGTACTTC
>NA|NA|TRBV12-3/TRBV12-4|TRBJ2-3
CASSLGTVPDTQYF
TGTGCCAGCAGTTTGGGGACGGTGCCAGATACGCAGTATTTT
>NA|few|TRBV5-4|TRBJ1-1
CASSQNRGGNTEAFF
TGTGCCAGCAGTCAAAACCGGGGCGGGAACACTGAAGCTTTCTTT
>TRBD2|few|TRBV29-1|TRBJ2-3
CSVEGSIAGEMTDTQYF
TGCAGCGTTGAAGGATCCATAGCGGGAGAAATGACAGATACGCAGTATTTT
>TRBD2|NA|TRBV4-2|TRBJ2-3
CASSQEAGGPADTQYF
TGTGCCAGCAGCCAAGAGGCGGGAGGGCCCGCAGATACGCAGTATTTT
>NA|NA|TRBV27|TRBJ1-4
CASRPDSLNEKLFF
TGTGCCAGCAGGCCGGACAGTCTTAATGAAAAACTGTTTTTT
>TRBD1|NA|TRBV5-1|TRBJ1-1
CASSARTGAAEAFF
TGCGCCAGCAGCGCCCGGACAGGGGCCGCTGAAGCTTTCTTT
>NA|NA|TRBV12-3/TRBV12-4|TRBJ2-1
CASRHPTPQRDPYEQFF
TGTGCCAGCAGACATCCGACTCCGCAAAGGGACCCGTATGAGCAGTTCTTC
>NA|NA|TRBV10-3|TRBJ2-7
CAISEWGTGTGKKYF
NA
>TRBD1|NA|TRBV27|TRBJ1-4
CASREQGGKLFF
TGTGCCAGCAGGGAACAGGGGGGAAAACTGTTTTTT
>TRBD1|few|TRBV13|TRBJ1-1
CASSSQGAITEAFF
TGTGCCAGCAGCTCACAGGGGGCGATAACTGAAGCTTTCTTT
>TRBD2|NA|TRBV7-9|TRBJ2-1
CASSFGGLAEQFF
TGTGCCAGCAGCTTCGGCGGACTAGCTGAGCAGTTCTTC
>NA|NA|TRBV6-2/TRBV6-3|TRBJ1-1
CASSYALRTEAFF
TGTGCCAGCAGTTACGCCCTGAGGACTGAAGCTTTCTTT
>NA|NA|TRBV29-1|TRBJ1-4
CSVVEGDEKLFF
TGCAGCGTTGTGGAGGGGGATGAAAAACTGTTTTTT
>TRBD2|NA|TRBV7-9|TRBJ2-1
CASSTGLAGQDEQFF
TGTGCCAGCAGCACGGGACTAGCGGGACAGGATGAGCAGTTCTTC
>NA|NA|TRBV11-2|TRBJ2-7
CASSLALPLTYEQYF
TGTGCCAGCAGCTTAGCCCTTCCTCTAACTTACGAGCAGTACTTC
>NA|NA|TRBV7-9|TRBJ2-7
CASSLELLGQTYEQYF
TGTGCCAGCAGCTTAGAATTACTTGGACAGACCTACGAGCAGTACTTC
>NA|many|TRBV9|TRBJ2-7
CASSVSPGSYEQYF
TGTGCCAGCAGCGTATCCCCAGGGTCCTACGAGCAGTACTTC
>TRBD2|NA|TRBV6-1|TRBJ2-3
CASRPSGRRADTQYF
TGTGCCAGCAGACCTAGCGGGAGAAGGGCAGATACGCAGTATTTT
>TRBD2|many|TRBV12-3/TRBV12-4|TRBJ2-7
CASTRSGSGYYEQYF
TGTGCCAGCACCAGAAGCGGGAGCGGCTACTACGAGCAGTACTTC